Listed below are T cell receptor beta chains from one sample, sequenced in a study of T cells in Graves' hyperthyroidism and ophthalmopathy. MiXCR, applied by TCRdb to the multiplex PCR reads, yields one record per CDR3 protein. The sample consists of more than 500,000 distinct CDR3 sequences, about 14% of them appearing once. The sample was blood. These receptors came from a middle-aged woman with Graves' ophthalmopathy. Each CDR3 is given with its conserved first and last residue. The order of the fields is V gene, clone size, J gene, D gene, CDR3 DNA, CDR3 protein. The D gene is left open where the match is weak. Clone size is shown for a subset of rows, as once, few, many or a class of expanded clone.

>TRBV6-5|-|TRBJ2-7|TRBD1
TGTGCCAGCAGTTTAACAGGGGGGTCGGCAGAGCAGTACTTC
CASSLTGGSAEQYF
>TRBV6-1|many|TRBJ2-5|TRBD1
TGTGCCAGCAGTGGACAGGGATCAGAGACCCAGTACTTC
CASSGQGSETQYF
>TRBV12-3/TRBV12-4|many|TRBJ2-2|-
TGTGCCAGCAGTAACGGACAGAACACCGGGGAGCTGTTTTTT
CASSNGQNTGELFF
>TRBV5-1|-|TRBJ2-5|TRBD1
TGCGCCAGCAGCTTGGTCGGGACAGGGGGTTTAGAGACCCAGTACTTC
CASSLVGTGGLETQYF
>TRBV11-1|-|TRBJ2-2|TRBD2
TGTGCCAGCAGCTTAGGGACTAGCGGGACCTCCACCGGGGAGCTGTTTTTT
CASSLGTSGTSTGELFF
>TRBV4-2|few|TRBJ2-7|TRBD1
TGTGCCAGCAGCCAAGGACAGGGGATCCACGAGCAGTACTTC
CASSQGQGIHEQYF
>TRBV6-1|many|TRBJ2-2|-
TGTGCCAGCAGTCGCGACAATACGAACACCGGGGAGCTGTTTTTT
CASSRDNTNTGELFF
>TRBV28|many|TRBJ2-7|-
TGTGCCAGCAGTTTAATTCTCCGGGACGAGCAGTACTTC
CASSLILRDEQYF
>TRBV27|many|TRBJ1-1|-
TGTGCCAGCAGATCAGACTTATCGACAGAGACTGAAGCTTTCTTT
CASRSDLSTETEAFF
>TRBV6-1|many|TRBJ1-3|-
TGTGCCAGCAGCCAGGGATTCACTGGAAACACCATATATTTT
CASSQGFTGNTIYF
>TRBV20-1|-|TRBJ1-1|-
TGCAGTGCTACCCCGGGGCCCCTTCGGGCCGGCACTGAAGCTTTCTTT
CSATPGPLRAGTEAFF
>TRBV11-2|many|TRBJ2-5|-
TGTGCCAGCAGCCTCCGGACAAGGCAAGAGACCCAGTACTTC
CASSLRTRQETQYF
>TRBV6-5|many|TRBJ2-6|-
TGTGCCAGCAGTTCCTGGAATACTGGGGCCAACGTCCTGACTTTC
CASSSWNTGANVLTF
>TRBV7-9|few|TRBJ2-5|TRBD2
TGTGCCAGCAGCCAATGGAGCGGGAGAGGGGAGACCCAGTACTTC
CASSQWSGRGETQYF
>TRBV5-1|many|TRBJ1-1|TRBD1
TGCGCCAGCAGGACCGGGACAGGGTCGTTGAACACTGAAGCTTTCTTT
CASRTGTGSLNTEAFF
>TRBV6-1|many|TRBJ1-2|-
TGTGCCAGCACCCAAGCGGGGGGGCGAGGCTATGGCTACACCTTC
CASTQAGGRGYGYTF
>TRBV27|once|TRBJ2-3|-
TGTGCCAGCAGTCCAACCCGCGACAAGATCACAGATACGCAGTATTTT
CASSPTRDKITDTQYF
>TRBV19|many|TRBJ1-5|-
TGTGCCAGTAGTGCCCAATCGGGGGATCAGCCCCAGCATTTT
CASSAQSGDQPQHF
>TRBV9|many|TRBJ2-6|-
TGTGCCAGCACCCCCGGCCTGTCAGGGGCCAACGTCCTGACTTTC
CASTPGLSGANVLTF
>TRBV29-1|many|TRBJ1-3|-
TGCAGCGTTGGAAGAGGGACTGGAAACACCATATATTTT
CSVGRGTGNTIYF
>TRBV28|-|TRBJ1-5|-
TGTGCCAGCAGTTTATGGGACCGGATCTTCAATCAGCCCCAGCATTTT
CASSLWDRIFNQPQHF
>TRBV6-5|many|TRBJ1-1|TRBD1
TGTGCCAGCAGTTACTCTTGGACAGGGGACACTGAAGCTTTCTTT
CASSYSWTGDTEAFF
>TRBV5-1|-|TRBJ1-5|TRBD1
TGCGCCAGCTCACTTGGCGGGGACAGGGGGCAGCCCCAGCATTTT
CASSLGGDRGQPQHF
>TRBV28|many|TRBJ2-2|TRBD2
TGTGCCAGCAGTCCCGGGACTAGGAGCGCCGGGGAGCTGTTTTTT
CASSPGTRSAGELFF
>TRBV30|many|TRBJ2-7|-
TGTGCCTGGAGCTCAGGGGTGGGGTCCTACGAGCAGTACTTC
CAWSSGVGSYEQYF
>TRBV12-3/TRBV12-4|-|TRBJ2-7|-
TGTGCCAGCAGTTTTCACACCTTGACAGCGTACTACGAGCAGTACTTC
CASSFHTLTAYYEQYF
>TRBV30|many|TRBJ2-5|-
TGTGCCTGGAGTTCGGGAGTTAGGGAGACCCAGTACTTC
CAWSSGVRETQYF
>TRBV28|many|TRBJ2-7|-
TGTGCCAGCAGCTCCCCCCGGGACAACTACGAGCAGTACTTC
CASSSPRDNYEQYF
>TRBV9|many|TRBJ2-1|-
TGTGCCAGCAGCGTAGCCCCGGGTACCTACAATGAGCAGTTCTTC
CASSVAPGTYNEQFF
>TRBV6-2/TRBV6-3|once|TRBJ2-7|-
TGTGCCAGCAGTTACGAGGCAGGGGACAACGAGCAGTACTTC
CASSYEAGDNEQYF
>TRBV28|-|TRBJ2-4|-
TGTGCCAGCAGTCCCCCAGCCACGGGCATTCAGTACTTC
CASSPPATGIQYF
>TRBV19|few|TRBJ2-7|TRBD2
TGTGCCAGTAGTTCACGACTGGCGGGAGGTCTGGACGAGCAGTACTTC
CASSSRLAGGLDEQYF
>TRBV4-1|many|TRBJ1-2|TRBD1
TGCGCCAGCAGCTCACCCCAGGGGGCGCGTGGCTACACCTTC
CASSSPQGARGYTF
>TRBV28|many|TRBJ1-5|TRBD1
TGTGCCAGCAGTGCCCCAACAGGGGGCGGACAGCCCCAGCATTTT
CASSAPTGGGQPQHF
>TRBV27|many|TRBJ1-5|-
TGTGCCAGCAGTTTGTGGGAAGGGAATCAGCCCCAGCATTTT
CASSLWEGNQPQHF
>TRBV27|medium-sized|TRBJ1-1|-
TGTGCCAGCAAGGTGGGTGAGGGGCTAGACACTGAAGCTTTCTTT
CASKVGEGLDTEAFF
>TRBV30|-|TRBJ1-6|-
TGTGCCTGGAGTTTCTTGGGTAATTCACCCCTCCACTTT
CAWSFLGNSPLHF
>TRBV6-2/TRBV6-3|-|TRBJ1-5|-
TGTGCCAGCAGTTCGCGGACCTTTAGCAATCAGCCCCAGCATTTT
CASSSRTFSNQPQHF
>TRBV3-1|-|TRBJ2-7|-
TGTGCCAGCAGCCAAAGGAGGGACAGGGATGTAAGCGGGAGATCCTACGAGCAGTACTTC
CASSQRRDRDVSGRSYEQYF
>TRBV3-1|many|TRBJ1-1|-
TGTGCCAGCAGCCAAGGAGCGCAGGGCGCTAAAGCTTTCTTT
CASSQGAQGAKAFF
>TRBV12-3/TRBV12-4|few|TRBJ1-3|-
TGTGCCAGCAGTTTCGACAGGGGAAACACCATATATTTT
CASSFDRGNTIYF
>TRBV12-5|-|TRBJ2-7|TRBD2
TGTGCTAGTGGTTCCCTTACTAGCGGGCGTTACGAGCAGTACTTC
CASGSLTSGRYEQYF
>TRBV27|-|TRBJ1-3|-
TGTGCCAGCAGTTTATCGCTGTACTCTGGAAACACCATATATTTT
CASSLSLYSGNTIYF
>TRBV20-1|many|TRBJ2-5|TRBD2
TGCAGTGCTAGCTACTTGCTAGCGGCAGCACAAGAGACCCAGTACTTC
CSASYLLAAAQETQYF
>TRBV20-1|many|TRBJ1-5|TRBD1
TGCAGTGCGGTTGCAACAGGGGATAGCAATCAGCCCCAGCATTTT
CSAVATGDSNQPQHF
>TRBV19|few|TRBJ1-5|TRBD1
TGTGCCAGTAGTATTCTTGACAGGGCAGATCAGCCCCAGCATTTT
CASSILDRADQPQHF
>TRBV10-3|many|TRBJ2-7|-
TGTGCCATCAGTGGCGGCAGGGGCTCCTACGAGCAGTACTTC
CAISGGRGSYEQYF
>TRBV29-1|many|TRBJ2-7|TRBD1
TGCAGCGTTGGGGGACAGGGTTCCTACGAGCAGTACTTC
CSVGGQGSYEQYF
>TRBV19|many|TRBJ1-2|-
TGTGCCACCATGGCCCAGGGTTTCAATAGCTACACCTTC
CATMAQGFNSYTF
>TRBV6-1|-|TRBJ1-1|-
TGTGCCAGCAGTAGGGATCGGGCTTTCTTT
CASSRDRAFF
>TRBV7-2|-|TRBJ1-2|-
TGTGCCAGCAGCTTAATCGTGAAGGGCTACACCTTC
CASSLIVKGYTF
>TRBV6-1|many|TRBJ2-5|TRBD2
TGTGCCAGCAGTGAAGCGCTTCGGGGGTCTAGCGGGAGCCAGGAGACCCAGTACTTC
CASSEALRGSSGSQETQYF
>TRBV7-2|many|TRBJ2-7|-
TGTGCCAGCAGCTTAGGGACAGCCTACGAGCAGTACTTC
CASSLGTAYEQYF
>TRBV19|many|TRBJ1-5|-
TGTGCCAGTGCCCCGGACTGGGACGGAGATCAGCCCCAGCATTTT
CASAPDWDGDQPQHF
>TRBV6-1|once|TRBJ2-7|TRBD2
TGTGCCAGCAGTGATCGAGCTAGCGGAGCCTACGAGCAGTACTTC
CASSDRASGAYEQYF
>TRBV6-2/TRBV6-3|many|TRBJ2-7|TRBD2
TGTGCCAGCAGTTTTGGGGGGGGCGAGCAGTACTTC
CASSFGGGEQYF
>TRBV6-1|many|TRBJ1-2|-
TGTGCCAGCGAATCGGACCGGGACAACTCCTTTCTATATGGCTACACCTTC
CASESDRDNSFLYGYTF